This T cell receptor (beta chain) was recorded in a study of response to subunit inactivated influenza vaccine. The CDR3 is 14 residues long. The germline CDR1 and CDR2 sequences are DFQATT and SNEGSKA (reference sequence). V lost 1 base and J 4 bases, leaving 14 bases between the germline ends. This clonotype has just a few counts. TCRdb called the RT-PCR reads again in MiXCR, with one record for every CDR3 protein. Of around 470,000 distinct CDR3 sequences in the sample, approximately 7.8% were seen once. The chain uses TRBV20-1 and TRBJ2-7; D may be TRBD2 (6 bases). This clonotype was obtained from a man between 50 and 75 years old who received an inactivated influenza vaccine. The material sequenced was PBMCs from blood, taken around 25 months after vaccination. The CDR3 region is CSARVPGVGYEQYF. CDR3 bases: TGCAGTGCTAGAGTGCCGGGAGTGGGATACGAGCAGTACTTC.